Listed below are T cell receptor beta chains from one sample, sequenced in a study of identical twins. MiXCR, run by TCRdb on the 5' RACE reads, gives a single entry per CDR3 protein. The table lists 520,000 or so distinct CDR3 sequences, roughly 21% of them singletons. The data were also submitted as part of a second study, on T cells expressing NK-cell markers.

Material: CD4+ T cells sorted from blood. The origin of the receptors is a woman between 18 and 30 years old in good health. Both conserved end residues are part of each CDR3. Fields, in order: V gene, clone size, J gene, D gene, CDR3 DNA, CDR3 protein. A D gene is named only where the DNA matches it firmly. Not all rows give a size; the values are once, few, many and, for expanded clones, a class.

>TRBV5-1|many|TRBJ2-1|NA
TGCGCCAGTACGATGGGGGGCCCCAATGAGCAGTTCTTC
CASTMGGPNEQFF
>TRBV9|NA|TRBJ2-1|NA
TGTGCCAGCAGCGTAGGTGTTGGGTCCCAGTTCTTC
CASSVGVGSQFF
>TRBV5-1|NA|TRBJ2-1|NA
TGCGCCAGCAGCTTGGCCCCGACTTACAATGAGCAGTTCTTC
CASSLAPTYNEQFF
>TRBV29-1|NA|TRBJ1-5|NA
TGCAGCGTTGTAGTGGGAGGGCAGCCCCAGCATTTT
CSVVVGGQPQHF
>TRBV6-5|NA|TRBJ1-3|NA
TGTGCCAGCAGTTACGGCTACTCTGGAAACACCATATATTTT
CASSYGYSGNTIYF
>TRBV29-1|NA|TRBJ1-2|NA
TGCAGCGTTGATTTAAGGGGTAGGGGACACTATGGCTACACCTTC
CSVDLRGRGHYGYTF
>TRBV20-1|few|TRBJ2-5|NA
TGCAGTGCTAGTAGCTTTTGGGGTCAAGAGACCCAGTACTTC
CSASSFWGQETQYF
>TRBV20-1|NA|TRBJ2-5|TRBD2
TGCAGTGCTTATGGGACTAGCGGGTTCCCTGGAGAGACCCAGTACTTC
CSAYGTSGFPGETQYF
>TRBV20-1|NA|TRBJ2-5|TRBD2
TGCAGTGCTAGAAAACCTAGCGGGGGGCGAGAGACCCAGTACTTC
CSARKPSGGRETQYF
>TRBV9|NA|TRBJ2-1|NA
TGTGCCAGCAGCGGCTCCGGGGCTGCTGAGCAGTTCTTC
CASSGSGAAEQFF
>TRBV7-2|many|TRBJ1-1|NA
TGTGCCAGCAGCTTAGTTTACCCCCAGTCGGGCACTGAAGCTTTCTTT
CASSLVYPQSGTEAFF
>TRBV5-1|few|TRBJ2-5|TRBD2
TGCGCCAGCAGCTTCTCGACTAGCGCCTTAGACGGGGAGACCCAGTACTTC
CASSFSTSALDGETQYF
>TRBV11-2|few|TRBJ1-2|NA
TGTGCCAGCAGCCCTAGCTCGGTATTCGGCTATGGCTACACCTTC
CASSPSSVFGYGYTF
>TRBV20-1|few|TRBJ1-6|NA
TGCAGTGCTAGAGGCAGGGTCTATAATTCACCCCTCCACTTT
CSARGRVYNSPLHF
>TRBV21-1|NA|TRBJ1-6|NA
TGTGCCAGCAGCAAAGAAGCTCCAGGGGATAATAATTCACCCCTCCACTTT
CASSKEAPGDNNSPLHF
>TRBV2|few|TRBJ2-7|TRBD1
TGTGCCAGCAGTGTACGACAGGGCTACGAGCAGTACTTC
CASSVRQGYEQYF
>TRBV7-2|NA|TRBJ2-7|TRBD2
TGTGCCAGCAGCCCGCGGGAGTTCGGGGGAAACGAGCAGTACTTC
CASSPREFGGNEQYF
>TRBV20-1|NA|TRBJ2-3|NA
TGCAGTGCTAGGGATGGATCGCGGGGTGGCACAGATACGCAGTATTTT
CSARDGSRGGTDTQYF
>TRBV6-6|NA|TRBJ1-2|NA
TGTGCCAGCACCCCCTCCCCGGGGGGCACCCCCTTC
CASTPSPGGTPF
>TRBV4-2|few|TRBJ2-7|NA
TGTGCCAGCAGCCAAGTCGGGGGCGGGGCCTCCTACGAGCAGTACTTC
CASSQVGGGASYEQYF
>TRBV10-1|few|TRBJ2-2|NA
TGCGCCAGCAGTCCCAGGGTCAACACCGGGGAGCTGTTTTTT
CASSPRVNTGELFF
>TRBV20-1|NA|TRBJ2-7|TRBD2
TGCAGTGCAATCCCGCGAACAAGCGGGAGGGGTAGCCTCTACGAGCAGTACTTC
CSAIPRTSGRGSLYEQYF
>TRBV3-1|NA|TRBJ2-7|TRBD1
TGTGCCAGCAGCCAAGAGGGGACAGCCTACGAGCAGTACTTC
CASSQEGTAYEQYF
>TRBV20-1|NA|TRBJ1-5|TRBD1
TGCAGTGCTGGACAGGGGCCTCAGCCCCAGCATTTT
CSAGQGPQPQHF
>TRBV6-6|few|TRBJ1-2|NA
TGTGCCAGCAGTTTAAGGGTGATCTATGGCTACACCTTC
CASSLRVIYGYTF
>TRBV5-6|NA|TRBJ2-3|NA
TGTGCCAGCAGCTTGCGTGCGAGATTCACAGATACGCAGTATTTT
CASSLRARFTDTQYF